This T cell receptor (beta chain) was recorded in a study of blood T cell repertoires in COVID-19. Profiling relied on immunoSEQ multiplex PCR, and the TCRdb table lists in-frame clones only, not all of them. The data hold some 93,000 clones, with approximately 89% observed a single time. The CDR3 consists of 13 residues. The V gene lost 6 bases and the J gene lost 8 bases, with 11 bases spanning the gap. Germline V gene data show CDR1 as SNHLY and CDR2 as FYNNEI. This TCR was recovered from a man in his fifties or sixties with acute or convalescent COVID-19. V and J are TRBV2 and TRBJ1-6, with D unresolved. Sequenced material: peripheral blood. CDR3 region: CASRAEGDSPLHF. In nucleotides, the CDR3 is TGTGCCAGCAGGGCGGAGGGTGATTCACCCCTCCACTTT.